The next 21 T cell receptor beta chains were all read from a single sample in a study of blood T cell repertoires in COVID-19. The protocol was immunoSEQ multiplex PCR, while the TCRdb copy is restricted to in-frame clones and leaves out a portion. The sample lists 200,000 to 300,000 clones, over 85% occurring once. Material for sequencing was PBMCs or T cells enriched from blood (not recorded which). The receptors shown here come from a woman under 40 with acute COVID-19.

The chain links TRBV19 to TRBJ2-3, with 12 bases lining up with TRBD2. The CDR3 spans 18 residues. Germline values: CDR1 LNHDA, CDR2 SQIVND (reference sequence). V shed 3 bases and J 5 bases; nucleotides not matched to a gene: 12. This chain's CDR3 is CASSIPLTSGGYGDTQYF. The CDR3 DNA sequence: TGTGCCAGTAGTATCCCCCTAACTAGCGGGGGGTACGGAGATACGCAGTATTTT.

The chain uses TRBV29-1 and TRBJ2-7, with D perhaps TRBD2 (6 bases). CDR1 and CDR2 (germline): SQVTM, ANQGSEA. This CDR3 has 15 residues. Trimming took off 4 bases at V and 3 bases at J, with 19 bases between the two ends. The CDR3 here is CSVAKGAGEVYEQYF. CDR3 coding DNA: TGCAGCGTTGCGAAAGGGGCTGGGGAGGTCTACGAGCAGTACTTC.

This clone was seen just once. The chain carries TRBV19 and TRBJ1-6; 8 positions match TRBD1. The trim removed 5 bases at V and 10 bases at J, leaving 13 bases unmatched. This CDR3 is 16 amino acids long. CDR1 and CDR2 (germline): LNHDA, SQIVND (reference sequence). The CDR3 here is CASSLGQGLASSPLHF. CDR3 bases: TGTGCCAGTAGTCTCGGACAGGGTCTCGCATCCTCACCCCTCCACTTT.

DNA for the CDR3: TGTGCCAGCAGCGTGGATAGCGGGGGAGGCCTCACAGATACGCAGTATTTT. This translates into CASSVDSGGGLTDTQYF. The genes are TRBV9 and TRBJ2-3; TRBD2 matches at 9 bases. The CDR3 has 17 amino acids. Unmatched junction bases numbered 9, after V lost 2 bases and J lost 2 bases. The V gene's germline CDR1 is SGDLS and CDR2 YYNGEE.

Turning to this clone: One junction end does not reproduce the germline sequence, and a read error may be involved. The V and J genes are TRBV27 and TRBJ2-5; D may be TRBD1 (6 bases). The CDR3 is 16 residues long. Germline V gene lookup returns CDR1 MNHEY and CDR2 SMNVEV (reference sequence). The CDR3 nucleotides are TGTGCCAGCAATTTACAGGGTTTTCCGCATAAAGAGACCCAGTACTTC. Translation: CASNLQGFPHKETQYF.

J is TRBJ2-1 and V is TRBV6-2 or TRBV6-3; no clear D. The CDR3 is 15 residues long. The V and J ends lost 8 bases and 0 bases respectively, with 14 bases between them. Germline CDR1 MNHEY, CDR2 SVGEGT. For the CDR3, the DNA is TGTGCCAGCTGCCTTTTGGAGAGCTCCTACAATGAGCAGTTCTTC. It specifies CASCLLESSYNEQFF.

This clone occurred once. V gene TRBV19 combines with J gene TRBJ2-2, with 11 bases matching TRBD1. J gave up 3 bases and V 3 bases, and 3 bases lay outside the gene matches. Germline V gene data show CDR1 as LNHDA and CDR2 as SQIVND (reference sequence). The CDR3 is made up of 16 amino acids. The CDR3, as DNA: TGTGCCAGTAGTATGGGACAGGGGGTCGACACCGGGGAGCTGTTTTTT. Translating gives CASSMGQGVDTGELFF.

V is TRBV19 and J is TRBJ2-1, with 7 bases fitting TRBD1. The CDR3 length is 13 residues. Trimming removed 7 bases from V and 9 bases from J; junction bases left unmatched: 9. Germline V gives CDR1 LNHDA, CDR2 SQIVND (reference sequence). The CDR3 DNA sequence: TGTGCCAGTAACCCGACAGGGCTACGTGAGCAGTTCTTC. Translated, it gives CASNPTGLREQFF.

The rearrangement joins TRBV28 to TRBJ2-1, with 11 bases that match TRBD2. The V and J ends lost 7 bases and 9 bases, in that order; junction bases with no gene match: 5. The germline gives CDR1 MDHEN, CDR2 SYDVKM. The CDR3 covers 13 residues. CDR3 in amino acids: CASNSLAGGEQFF. The DNA for the CDR3 is TGTGCCAGCAATTCCCTAGCGGGGGGTGAGCAGTTCTTC.

This clone appeared a few times. V gene TRBV5-1 combines with J gene TRBJ1-6, with a possible D match to TRBD1 (5 bases). The length of the CDR3 is 14 residues. Between the trimmed V and J ends, which lost 2 bases and 5 bases, there was a span of 8 bases. From germline, CDR1 is SGHRS and CDR2 YFSETQ. CDR3 in DNA: TGCGCCAGCAGCTTAGGGGAGGATAATTCACCCCTCCACTTT. It yields the protein CASSLGEDNSPLHF.

This rearrangement joins TRBV9 to TRBJ2-1; 10 bases align to TRBD2. The ends lost 0 bases at V and 10 bases at J; junction bases unmatched: 7. From germline, CDR1 is SGDLS and CDR2 YYNGEE. The CDR3 is made up of 15 amino acids. As DNA, the CDR3 is TGTGCCAGCAGCGTAGCTAGCGGGGGCCGGCTGGAGCAGTTCTTC. Residues: CASSVASGGRLEQFF.

In this sample, this clone turned up a few times. The V and J genes are TRBV18 and TRBJ1-5, with 7 bases that match TRBD1. V lost 4 bases, J lost 4 bases, and 4 bases stayed unmatched. CDR1 and CDR2 (germline): KGHSH, LQKENI. The CDR3 sequence is 14 residues long. CDR3 loop: CASSRDSSNQPQHF. The CDR3 coding sequence is TGTGCCAGCTCACGGGACAGTAGTAATCAGCCCCAGCATTTT.

The rearrangement links TRBV9 to TRBJ2-7, with D possibly TRBD1 on 5 matching bases. Germline loops: CDR1 SGDLS, CDR2 YYNGEE. The CDR3 is 15 amino acids. Trimming shortened V by 2 bases and J by 2 bases, and 14 bases separated the two germline ends. CDR3 DNA sequence: TGTGCCAGCAGCGTCGACAGTGATCATACCTACGAGCAGTACTTC. Residues: CASSVDSDHTYEQYF.

CDR3 nucleotides: TGTGCCAGCAGCTTAGCTAGCGGGGGGGCCGCGACAGATACGCAGTATTTT. Translation gives CASSLASGGAATDTQYF. This chain joins TRBV7-2 and TRBJ2-3; 11 nucleotides line up with TRBD2. The CDR3 contains 17 residues. Germline trimming cut 0 bases from V and 3 bases from J; bases unmatched to any gene: 5. The germline CDR1 and CDR2 sequences are SGHTA and FQGNSA. Full variable domain (remainder filled in from reference TRBV7-2 and TRBJ2-3): GAGVSQSPSNKVTEKGKDVELRCDPISGHTALYWYRQSLGQGLEFLIYFQGNSAPDKSGLPSDRFSAERTGGSVSTLTIQRTQQEDSAVYLCASSLASGGAATDTQYFGPGTRLTVL.

The chain links TRBV5-6 to TRBJ2-3; D gene ambiguous. Germline CDR1 reads SGHDT; CDR2 reads YYEEEE. The CDR3 is 14 amino acids. V lost 4 bases, J lost 0 bases, and 9 bases lay in between. The chain's CDR3 is CASSPSPSTDTQYF. CDR3 nucleotide sequence: TGTGCCAGCAGCCCTTCCCCTAGCACAGATACGCAGTATTTT.

V is TRBV5-1 and J is TRBJ1-6; 10 bases map to TRBD1. This CDR3 spans 15 amino acids. The V gene's germline CDR1 is SGHRS and CDR2 YFSETQ. Unmatched junction bases numbered 8, after V lost 3 bases and J lost 11 bases. In DNA, the CDR3 is TGCGCCAGCAGCTACGCGGGGACAGGGGAGACACCCCTCCACTTT. This translates into CASSYAGTGETPLHF. Complete variable domain (other parts from reference TRBV5-1 and TRBJ1-6): KAGVTQTPRYLIKTRGQQVTLSCSPISGHRSVSWYQQTPGQGLQFLFEYFSETQRNKGNFPGRFSGRQFSNSRSEMNVSTLELGDSALYLCASSYAGTGETPLHFGNGTRLTVT.

The rearrangement joins TRBV24-1 to TRBJ2-2; D ambiguous. The CDR3 totals 14 residues. Trimming removed 4 bases from V and 2 bases from J, with 7 bases in between. The germline CDR1 and CDR2 sequences are KGHDR and SFDVKD. The CDR3 here is CATSEVRNTGELFF. CDR3 coding DNA: TGTGCCACCAGTGAAGTGAGAAACACCGGGGAGCTGTTTTTT.

The chain carries TRBV19 and TRBJ1-5; unclear D gene. This CDR3 spans 14 amino acids. Germline assignment: CDR1 LNHDA and CDR2 SQIVND (reference sequence). V lost 7 bases, J lost 2 bases, and 12 bases lay in between. CDR3 sequence: CASTTPGRNQPQHF. The CDR3 nucleotides are TGTGCCAGTACCACCCCTGGGCGCAATCAGCCCCAGCATTTT.

This sequence joins TRBV4-2 and TRBJ1-1; unclear D gene. This CDR3 has 16 residues. CDR1 and CDR2 (germline): LGHNA, YNFKEQ. Trimming cost V 0 bases and J 6 bases, with 17 bases left between them. The CDR3 is CASSQDLRLSGSEAFF. Written as DNA, the CDR3 is TGTGCCAGCAGCCAAGATTTACGGCTGTCGGGGTCTGAAGCTTTCTTT.

V and J are TRBV3-1 (or the pseudogene TRBV3-2) and TRBJ1-1; 8 bases map to TRBD1. Germline trimming cut 4 bases from V and 6 bases from J; bases unmatched to any gene: 10. The CDR3 is made up of 15 amino acids. The germline V gene has CDR1 LGHDT and CDR2 YNNKEL (reference sequence). The CDR3 DNA follows: TGTGCCAGCAGCCGGGTCCCAGCAGGGGGCCCTGAAGCTTTCTTT. Its protein is CASSRVPAGGPEAFF.

This clone was recorded a few times. DNA for the CDR3: TGCGCCAGCAGCCAAGTTTTCAGATCAGGCTACACCTTC. Residues: CASSQVFRSGYTF. This rearrangement joins TRBV4-3 to TRBJ1-2; the D is unclear. The CDR3 sequence is 13 residues long. CDR1 and CDR2 from the germline V gene are LGHNA and YSLEER. The V and J ends lost 1 base and 8 bases respectively, with 11 bases between them.